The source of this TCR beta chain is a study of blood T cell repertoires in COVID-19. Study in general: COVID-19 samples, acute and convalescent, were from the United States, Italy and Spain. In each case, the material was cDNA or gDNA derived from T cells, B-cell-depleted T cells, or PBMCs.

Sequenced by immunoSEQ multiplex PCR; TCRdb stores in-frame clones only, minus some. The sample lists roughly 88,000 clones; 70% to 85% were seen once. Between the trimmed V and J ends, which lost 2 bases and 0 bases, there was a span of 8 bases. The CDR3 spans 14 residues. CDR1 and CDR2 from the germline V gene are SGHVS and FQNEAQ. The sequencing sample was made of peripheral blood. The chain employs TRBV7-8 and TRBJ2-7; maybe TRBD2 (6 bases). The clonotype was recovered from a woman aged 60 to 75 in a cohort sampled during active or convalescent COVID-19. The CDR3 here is CASSLREPSYEQYF. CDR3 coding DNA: TGTGCCAGCAGCTTACGGGAGCCCTCCTACGAGCAGTACTTC.